This T cell receptor (beta chain) emerged from a study of post-analysis software for immune sequencing data (dated by TCRdb to the mid-2010s). The study in broad terms: Relapsing-remitting, secondary progressive and progressive-relapsing multiple sclerosis were recorded as disease courses, and subtype annotation was lacking for some patients. The patient repertoires were compared against about a dozen previously published healthy control repertoires obtained from donors aged roughly 6 to 25 years. A subset of samples was prepared in parallel using single-end sample barcoding, then pooled and co-amplified after Illumina adapter ligation.

Broad study findings and their caveats: When samples were clustered directly using the F measure, samples prepared in the same batch co-clustered strongly, which prompted a batch-effect correction. Significantly higher frequencies in patients than in controls were found for several TRBV segments, including TRBV5-6, TRBV5-1 and TRBV20-1. The multiple sclerosis patient group was slightly younger than the control group. Compared with controls, multiple sclerosis patients had significantly lower normalized Chao1 diversity, a finding suggesting substantial peripheral T-cell clonal expansion.

To demonstrate the VDJtools post-analysis software, the study profiled TCR beta repertoires from the peripheral blood of about 13 young patients with multiple sclerosis. The patients with multiple sclerosis were children and adolescents between roughly 6 and 15 years of age. The library was produced with PCR. The sample was run on an Illumina HiSeq 2500. To reduce PCR and sequencing biases, unique molecular identifiers were incorporated into the TCR beta cDNA libraries. Every 1 to 10 million input T cells yielded about 500,000 cDNA molecules, meaning each molecule approximated one T cell. Patient libraries were prepared and sequenced with the same protocol used for the earlier healthy control dataset. Samples belonging to the same batch were prepared together, multiplexed and sequenced on a shared HiSeq lane. The authors' analysis ran thus. Raw barcoded reads were processed with MIGEC, and single-read molecular identifier groups were discarded before consensus assembly and CDR3 extraction. Clonotype tables were post-analysed with VDJtools, and diversity was normalized by down-sampling all datasets to the smallest sample size. To correct batch-related cross-sample contamination, repertoire overlap clustering matched CDR3 amino acid sequences but not nucleotide sequences. The public reads were reprocessed in TCRdb via fastp at Q25 and MiXCR, keeping in-frame beta chains. Merged by CDR3 protein, the rows form single entries marked with the most common genes and DNA. These V and J calls originate from TCRdb's pipeline instead of the authors' own analysis. The sample includes roughly 180,000 distinct CDR3 sequences, with over 25% observed a single time. In total, the top ten clones hold about 1.6% of the sample.

A note on this clonotype: Its antigen is currently not known. No quality values exist for individual bases; no much larger clone is one base distant.

The germline V gene yields MNHEY for CDR1 and SVGEGT for CDR2. There are 16 amino acids in the CDR3, from cysteine to phenylalanine inclusive. Of the read, only the CDR3 DNA is kept; its 48 bases are in frame from base 1. V is clipped by 4 bases and J by 2 bases, and the sequence between their germline boundaries is 17 bases long. The chain is assembled from TRBV6-2 or TRBV6-3 and TRBJ1-1, with no confidently assigned D gene. This receptor was obtained from a girl aged 5-17 years with multiple sclerosis. Source material: blood. The nucleotides read TGTGCCAGCAGTTTCACACGGACGGGAAGTAACACTGAAGCTTTCTTT. Its protein is CASSFTRTGSNTEAFF.